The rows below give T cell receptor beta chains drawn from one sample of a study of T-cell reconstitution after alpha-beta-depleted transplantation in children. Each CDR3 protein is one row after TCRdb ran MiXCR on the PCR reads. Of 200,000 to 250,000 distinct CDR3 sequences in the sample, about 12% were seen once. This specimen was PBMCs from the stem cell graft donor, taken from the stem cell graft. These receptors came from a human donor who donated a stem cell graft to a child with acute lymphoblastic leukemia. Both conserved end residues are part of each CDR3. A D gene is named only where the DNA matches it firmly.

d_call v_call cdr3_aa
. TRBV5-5 CASSFVSNYGYTF
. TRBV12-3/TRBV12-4 CASRTDTYSNQPQHF
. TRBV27 CASSLSRTADTQYF
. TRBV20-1 CSARDLAMNEQFF
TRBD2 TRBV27 CASSPTSGGGWDTQYF
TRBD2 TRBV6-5 CASSRLAGGRKTQYF
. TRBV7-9 CASTWGGARGNEQFF
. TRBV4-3 CASSQNTEAYNEQFF
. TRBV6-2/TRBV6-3 CASSRLNRPNEQFF
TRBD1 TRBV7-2 CASSLAQTGTGFSYEQYF
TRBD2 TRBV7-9 CASRGVAGYDEQYF
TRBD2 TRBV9 CASSPGLAWQETQYF
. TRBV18 CASSPGVTETYEQYF
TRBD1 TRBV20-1 CSARDSLGTGNAGELFF
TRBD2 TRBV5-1 CASSRTGTSGSDTQYF
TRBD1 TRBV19 CASIGFDRDEETQYF
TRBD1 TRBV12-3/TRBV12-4 CASSPDRGVNIQYF
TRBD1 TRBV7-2 CASSPGTGPEKLFF
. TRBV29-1 CSLGGAGEAFF